The 13 T cell receptor beta chains listed next were all sequenced from one sample in a study of blood T cell repertoires in COVID-19. This table comes from immunoSEQ multiplex PCR, and its TCRdb copy is limited to in-frame clones, with some not included. This sample has about 52,000 clones, with about nine tenths found just once. Material: peripheral blood. The receptors derive from a human donor in a cohort sampled during active COVID-19.

The genes are TRBV7-9 and TRBJ2-3; TRBD2 matches 12 bases. Unmatched junction bases numbered 3, after V lost 5 bases and J lost 0 bases. Per germline, CDR1 SEHNR and CDR2 FQNEAQ (reference sequence). The CDR3 covers 16 residues. The CDR3 reads CASSQGTSGSTDTQYF. The CDR3 DNA sequence: TGTGCCAGCAGCCAGGGGACTAGCGGGAGCACAGATACGCAGTATTTT.

This chain uses TRBV9 with TRBJ2-3; 12 bases are a match to TRBD2. In germline, CDR1 is SGDLS, CDR2 YYNGEE. CDR3 length: 15 residues. Germline trimming cut 4 bases from V and 4 bases from J; bases unmatched to any gene: 4. The CDR3 loop reads CASSLAGGFPDTQYF. The CDR3 region has the DNA TGTGCCAGCAGCCTAGCGGGAGGGTTCCCAGATACGCAGTATTTT.

The chain recombines TRBV30 with TRBJ2-1, with 10 nucleotides matching TRBD2. Trimming cost V 0 bases and J 1 base; bases outside gene matches: 6. The CDR3 has 17 amino acids. In germline, CDR1 is GTSNPN, CDR2 SVGIG (reference sequence). For the CDR3, the DNA is TGTGCCTGGAGTGTACTCCGGACTAGCGGTTCCTACAATGAGCAGTTCTTC. Its protein product is CAWSVLRTSGSYNEQFF.

This chain links TRBV11-2 with TRBJ2-1; 14 nucleotides align to TRBD2. CDR1 is SGHAT and CDR2 is FQNNGV in the germline V gene. The trim removed 5 bases at V and 4 bases at J, leaving 4 bases unmatched. This CDR3 has 16 amino acids. In nucleotides, the CDR3 is TGTGCCAGCAGCCAGGGACTAGCGGGAGCGTACAATGAGCAGTTCTTC. Encoded protein: CASSQGLAGAYNEQFF.

The chain is built from TRBV18 and TRBJ1-3; TRBD1 aligns across 9 bases. The CDR3 spans 16 residues. Germline CDR1 and CDR2: KGHSH and LQKENI. V dropped 0 bases and J dropped 4; count of bases not matched to a gene: 4. The DNA of the CDR3 is TGTGCCAGCTCACCACCGCTGACAGGGGGAGGAAACACCATATATTTT. This encodes CASSPPLTGGGNTIYF.

The genes are TRBV5-1 and TRBJ1-6, with a weak D call TRBD1 (5 bases). The CDR3 runs 14 residues. The V gene lost 3 bases and the J gene lost 8 bases, with 12 bases spanning the gap. The germline gives CDR1 SGHRS, CDR2 YFSETQ. CDR3 DNA: TGCGCCAGCAGCTCGGGACTATCCGATTCACCCCTCCACTTT. The encoded protein is CASSSGLSDSPLHF. The whole variable domain, filled in from reference TRBV5-1 and TRBJ1-6, reads KAGVTQTPRYLIKTRGQQVTLSCSPISGHRSVSWYQQTPGQGLQFLFEYFSETQRNKGNFPGRFSGRQFSNSRSEMNVSTLELGDSALYLCASSSGLSDSPLHFGNGTRLTVT.

The gene calls are TRBV5-1 and TRBJ2-3, with TRBD2 matching over 7 bases. Germline V gives CDR1 SGHRS, CDR2 YFSETQ. The CDR3 has 15 amino acids. V gave up 0 bases and J gave up 1 base; unmatched junction bases: 2. CDR3 DNA sequence: TGCGCCAGCAGCTTGGAGCTAGCGGGCACAGATACGCAGTATTTT. Protein product: CASSLELAGTDTQYF.

V usage is TRBV18 and J usage is TRBJ2-4; 7 bases match TRBD1. The junction had 7 bases not matched to a gene; V was cut back by 2 bases and J by 9 bases. This CDR3 has 14 residues. Germline V gene lookup returns CDR1 KGHSH and CDR2 LQKENI. The chain's CDR3 is CASSPESRDSIQYF. The CDR3 DNA sequence: TGTGCCAGCTCACCAGAGTCCCGGGACAGCATTCAGTACTTC.

V gene TRBV7-8 combines with J gene TRBJ2-1; the match to TRBD1 covers 9 bases. Germline lookup yields CDR1 SGHVS and CDR2 FQNEAQ. The CDR3 extends over 14 amino acids. Unmatched junction bases numbered 5, after V lost 5 bases and J lost 6 bases. Here the CDR3 reads CASSVRDRANEQFF. The CDR3 DNA reads TGTGCCAGCAGCGTCCGGGACAGGGCCAATGAGCAGTTCTTC.

The chain couples TRBV4-1 to TRBJ1-4; TRBD1 aligns across 12 bases. The V gene end was trimmed by 3 bases and the J gene end by 8 bases; junction bases not matched to a gene: 13. Looked up from germline, CDR1 is MGHRA and CDR2 is YSYEKL. There are 18 residues in the CDR3. This chain's CDR3 is CASSQTSGTGGRLEKLFF. The CDR3 region has the DNA TGCGCCAGCAGCCAGACTTCCGGGACAGGGGGCCGTTTGGAAAAACTGTTTTTT.

This chain uses TRBV5-1 with TRBJ2-1, with 12 bases matching TRBD2. Germline CDR1 SGHRS, CDR2 YFSETQ. The CDR3 contains 16 residues. V lost 0 bases, J lost 8 bases, and 6 bases stayed unmatched. The CDR3 sequence: CASSLAQLAGGHEQFF. The CDR3 DNA reads as TGCGCCAGCAGCTTGGCCCAGCTAGCGGGAGGGCATGAGCAGTTCTTC.

The chain couples TRBV20-1 to TRBJ1-1, with 9 nucleotides matching TRBD1. The ends lost 8 bases at V and 10 bases at J; junction bases unmatched: 8. Germline CDR1 is DFQATT and CDR2 is SNEGSKA (reference sequence). This CDR3 is 11 amino acids long. The CDR3 DNA reads as TGCAGTAAAACAGGGGGCGCGGCAGCTTTCTTT. Translating it yields CSKTGGAAAFF.

The chain couples TRBV30 to TRBJ2-7; D is possibly TRBD2 (5 bases). V gave up 0 bases and J gave up 2 bases, with 8 bases separating them. The CDR3 consists of 13 residues. Germline values: CDR1 GTSNPN, CDR2 SVGIG (reference sequence). CDR3 in amino acids: CAWSVEGPYEQYF. DNA of the CDR3: TGTGCCTGGAGTGTTGAGGGTCCCTACGAGCAGTACTTC.